This T cell receptor (beta chain) was captured in a study of shared clonotypes between healthy human individuals. CDR1 SQVTM and CDR2 ANQGSEA come from the germline V gene. J was trimmed by 4 bases and V by 6 bases; bases with no gene match: 5. The CDR3 has 12 amino acids. General study findings and limits: Clonotypes shared by all four sorted-subset donors had higher generation probabilities than non-shared clonotypes. Only blood was sampled; tissue repertoires likely differ.

In regard to this clone: Its matching antigen is unknown. Other DNA variants within this sample encode the same CDR3.

At deep level, the assay was performed. Libraries were prepared by immunoSEQ multiplex PCR; TCRdb keeps only in-frame clonotypes and omits some of them. The sample carries about 2.4 million clones, under 95% recorded once. The sequencing input was naive CD4+ T cells from PBMCs. The subset: CD45RA+ positively selected. The rearrangement joins TRBV29-1 to TRBJ2-5; 7 bases agree with TRBD2. The clonotype originates from a man aged 18 to 30 in good health. Some clones in this sample may be carry-over from other donors' samples. In DNA form, the CDR3 reads TGCAGCGTAGACCGCGGGAGAGAGACCCAGTACTTC. Its protein is CSVDRGRETQYF.